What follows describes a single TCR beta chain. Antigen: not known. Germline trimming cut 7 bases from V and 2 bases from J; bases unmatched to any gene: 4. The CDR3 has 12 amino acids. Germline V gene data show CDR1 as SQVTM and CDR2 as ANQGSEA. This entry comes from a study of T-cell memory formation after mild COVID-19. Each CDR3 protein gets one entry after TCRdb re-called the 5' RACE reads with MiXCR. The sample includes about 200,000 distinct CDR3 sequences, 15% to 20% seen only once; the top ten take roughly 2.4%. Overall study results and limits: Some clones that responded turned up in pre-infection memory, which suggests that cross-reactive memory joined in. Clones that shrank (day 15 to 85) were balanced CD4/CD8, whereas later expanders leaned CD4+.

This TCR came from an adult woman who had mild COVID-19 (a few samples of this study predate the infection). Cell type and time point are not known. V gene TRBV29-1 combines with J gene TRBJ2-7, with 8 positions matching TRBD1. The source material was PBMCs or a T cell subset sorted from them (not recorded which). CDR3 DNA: TGCAGCGCCACAGGGGGGACCTACGAGCAGTACTTC. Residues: CSATGGTYEQYF.